Presented here are 8 T cell receptor beta chains from one specimen sequenced in a study of blood T cell repertoires in COVID-19. Data came from immunoSEQ multiplex PCR; TCRdb stores just in-frame clones and leaves some out. This sample yields some 170,000 clones, of which about 90% are seen a single time; 1% to 1.5% belongs to the top ten. Sequences were obtained from PBMCs or T cells enriched from blood (not recorded which). Receptors were obtained from a human donor with acute COVID-19. The donor label of this sample is uncertain.

This clone was seen a few times. The sample contains more than one DNA sequence encoding this CDR3. The V and J genes are TRBV6-5 and TRBJ1-2; TRBD1 aligns across 9 bases. Germline V gene lookup returns CDR1 MNHEY and CDR2 SVGAGI. The CDR3 length is 11 residues. V lost 6 bases to trimming and J lost 7 bases; unmatched junction nucleotides: 0. The CDR3 protein is CASRTGGGYTF. The CDR3 DNA sequence: TGTGCCAGCAGGACAGGGGGTGGCTACACCTTC.

The rearrangement joins TRBV6-2 or TRBV6-3 to TRBJ1-2; unclear D gene. The CDR3 consists of 13 residues. The germline V and J ends were trimmed by 4 bases and 3 bases, with 9 bases remaining between them. Germline CDR1 and CDR2: MNHEY and SVGEGT. CDR3 DNA: TGTGCCAGCAGTTCTCTTGACTACTATGGCTACACCTTC. This sequence encodes CASSSLDYYGYTF.

Here the CDR3 reads CASSEDRGLRGYTF. CDR3 coding DNA: TGTGCCAGCAGTGAAGACAGGGGATTACGCGGCTACACCTTC. The gene calls are TRBV2 and TRBJ1-2; 7 positions agree with TRBD1. CDR1 and CDR2 (germline): SNHLY, FYNNEI. The CDR3 totals 14 residues. Trimming cost V 1 base and J 8 bases; bases outside gene matches: 7.

This clone was detected a few times. The V gene is TRBV14, the J gene TRBJ2-6; a possible D gene is TRBD1 (5 bases). Per the germline V gene, CDR1 is SGHDN and CDR2 is FVKESK. V was trimmed by 4 bases and J by 0 bases, leaving 16 bases between them. This CDR3 has 18 amino acids. The CDR3 sequence: CASSPLGRVSSGANVLTF. CDR3 in DNA: TGTGCCAGCAGCCCTCTGGGCAGGGTTAGCTCTGGGGCCAACGTCCTGACTTTC.

This clone was counted once. The chain recombines TRBV6-5 with TRBJ1-2; D remains unclear. Germline V gene lookup returns CDR1 MNHEY and CDR2 SVGAGI. V lost 3 bases to trimming and J lost 5 bases, with 13 bases between them. This CDR3 has 14 amino acids. This CDR3 reads CASSYQASVYGYTF. The CDR3 DNA reads TGTGCCAGCAGTTATCAGGCGTCAGTGTATGGCTACACCTTC.

The chain employs TRBV28 and TRBJ2-3; possibly TRBD2 for D (6 bases). Germline CDR1 is MDHEN and CDR2 is SYDVKM. Trimming took 6 bases from V and 4 from J, leaving 23 bases between them. The CDR3 has 17 residues. CDR3: CASSRYAGTRFADTQYF. Here the CDR3 DNA reads TGTGCCAGCAGCCGTTATGCCGGGACTCGGTTCGCAGATACGCAGTATTTT.

This chain connects TRBV27 to TRBJ2-6, with TRBD1 matching 11 bases. The germline CDR1 and CDR2 sequences are MNHEY and SMNVEV (reference sequence). Trimming at V came to 5 bases and at J to 0 bases, leaving 6 bases not matched to a gene. This CDR3 spans 18 amino acids. CDR3: CASSPGTGGVSGANVLTF. The DNA for the CDR3 is TGTGCCAGCAGTCCGGGGACAGGGGGGGTCTCTGGGGCCAACGTCCTGACTTTC.

The chain recombines TRBV7-2 with TRBJ2-7, with 16 bases matching TRBD2. J lost 4 bases, V lost 5 bases, and 11 bases had no gene match. The CDR3 length is 18 residues. Germline values: CDR1 SGHTA, CDR2 FQGNSA. CDR3 coding DNA: TGTGCCAGCAGCCGGACAGGGACTAGCGGGGGGGCCGGTTACGAGCAGTACTTC. Its translation: CASSRTGTSGGAGYEQYF. Complete variable domain (other parts from reference TRBV7-2 and TRBJ2-7): GAGVSQSPSNKVTEKGKDVELRCDPISGHTALYWYRQSLGQGLEFLIYFQGNSAPDKSGLPSDRFSAERTGGSVSTLTIQRTQQEDSAVYLCASSRTGTSGGAGYEQYFGPGTRLTVT.